The next 11 T cell receptor beta chains were all read from a single sample in a study of OX40 agonist ivuxolimab in advanced cancers. Sequenced by immunoSEQ multiplex PCR; TCRdb stores in-frame clones only, minus some. In the table there are 50,000 to 60,000 clones, around 75% of which are singletons. Sequences were derived from CD4+ or CD8+ T cells sorted from blood, sampled in a trial of the OX40 agonist ivuxolimab. These receptors were obtained from an adult with an advanced solid tumor such as melanoma, head and neck, liver or kidney cancer.

In this sample, this clone turned up a few times. The chain combines TRBV19 with TRBJ1-5; D may be TRBD1 (6 bases). V lost 7 bases and J lost 7, with 14 bases in between. Germline CDR1 reads LNHDA; CDR2 reads SQIVND (reference sequence). The CDR3 extends over 13 amino acids. CDR3 amino acids: CASTLRGDQPQHF. As DNA, the CDR3 is TGTGCCAGTACCCTAAGGGGGGACCAGCCCCAGCATTTT. Variable domain in full (rest from reference TRBV19 and TRBJ1-5): DGGITQSPKYLFRKEGQNVTLSCEQNLNHDAMYWYRQDPGQGLRLIYYSQIVNDFQKGDIAEGYSVSREKKESFPLTVTSAQKNPTAFYLCASTLRGDQPQHFGDGTRLSIL.

The chain is built from TRBV5-5 and TRBJ2-7; 9 bases align to TRBD1. The CDR3 loop spans 14 amino acids. Germline values: CDR1 SGHKS, CDR2 YYEKEE (reference sequence). V dropped 2 bases and J dropped 6; count of bases not matched to a gene: 6. CDR3 amino acids: CASSFSGTGSEQYF. The CDR3 coding sequence is TGTGCCAGCAGCTTTTCCGGGACAGGGTCCGAGCAGTACTTC.

The V call is TRBV30, the J call TRBJ1-2, with D possibly being TRBD1 (5 bases). Germline lookup yields CDR1 GTSNPN and CDR2 SVGIG (reference sequence). V was trimmed by 8 bases and J by 4 bases, leaving 20 bases between them. The CDR3 has 14 amino acids. The CDR3 loop reads CARTGDRTGYGYTF. The CDR3 DNA reads as TGTGCCCGGACGGGGGATCGCACTGGCTATGGCTACACCTTC.

With respect to this clone: The sample contains more than one DNA sequence encoding this CDR3. This chain connects TRBV2 to TRBJ1-2; perhaps TRBD1 as D (6 bases). The CDR3 has 12 residues. The ends were cut back, 8 bases at V and 2 bases at J, with 9 bases in the middle. Germline loops: CDR1 SNHLY, CDR2 FYNNEI. The CDR3 bases are TGTGCCAGCGGAACAGGGAACTATGGCTACACCTTC. Encoded protein: CASGTGNYGYTF. The entire variable domain, with the rest obtained from reference TRBV2 and TRBJ1-2, is as follows: EPEVTQTPSHQVTQMGQEVILRCVPISNHLYFYWYRQILGQKVEFLVSFYNNEISEKSEIFDDQFSVERPDGSNFTLKIRSTKLEDSAMYFCASGTGNYGYTFGSGTRLTVV.

The chain joins TRBV7-9 to TRBJ2-3; TRBD2 matches 14 bases. V shed 11 bases and J 6 bases; nucleotides not matched to a gene: 4. The V gene's germline CDR1 is SEHNR and CDR2 FQNEAQ (reference sequence). This CDR3 has 13 amino acids. The CDR3 DNA sequence: TGTGCCTCGGGACTAGCGGGAGTGGATACGCAGTATTTT. It specifies CASGLAGVDTQYF.

This clone was seen just once. This CDR3 is CASSGGQFEPGNTIYF. CDR3 DNA sequence: TGCGCCAGCAGCGGGGGACAGTTCGAGCCTGGAAACACCATATATTTT. The V and J genes are TRBV5-1 and TRBJ1-3; 7 bases agree with TRBD1. The CDR3 is 16 residues long. Germline V gives CDR1 SGHRS, CDR2 YFSETQ. With 4 bases clipped from V and 2 bases from J, the junction kept 9 bases outside the gene matches.

The chain carries TRBV12-1 and TRBJ2-1. TRBV12-1 has pseudogene status. This CDR3 is 13 amino acids long. CDR3 in amino acids: CASSKIYYNEQFF. The DNA of the CDR3 is TGTGCCAGCAGCAAGATATACTACAATGAGCAGTTCTTC.

This rearrangement joins TRBV11-2 to TRBJ2-7; the D gene is possibly TRBD2 (6 bases). From germline, CDR1 is SGHAT and CDR2 FQNNGV. Trimming cost V 4 bases and J 0 bases, with 13 bases left between them. The CDR3 has 15 residues. CDR3 DNA: TGTGCCAGCAGCTACCCAGGACTAAACTCCTACGAGCAGTACTTC. The encoded protein is CASSYPGLNSYEQYF.

The rearrangement links TRBV6-5 to TRBJ2-3, with 9 bases that match TRBD2. The CDR3 totals 14 residues. V was pared by 6 bases and J by 1 base, with 2 bases of the junction left unmatched. The germline CDR1 and CDR2 sequences are MNHEY and SVGAGI. CDR3 amino acids: CASRSSGGTDTQYF. CDR3 coding DNA: TGTGCCAGCAGGTCTAGCGGGGGCACAGATACGCAGTATTTT.

This sequence joins TRBV6-1 and TRBJ2-3; D is perhaps TRBD1 or TRBD2 (6 bases each). The CDR3 runs to 14 residues. V was trimmed by 6 bases and J by 6 bases, leaving 16 bases between them. Germline V gene sequence: CDR1 MNHNS, CDR2 SASEGT. The CDR3 DNA reads as TGTGCCAGCAGAATGCCGGGGGCAGCGGATACGCAGTATTTT. Translating it yields CASRMPGAADTQYF.

This clone has only a few counts. V gene TRBV21-1 combines with J gene TRBJ1-2. TRBV21-1 is a pseudogene segment. The CDR3 has 13 residues. DNA for the CDR3: TGTGCCAGCAGCAATGACTTCGGGGGCGACTACACCTTC. As protein: CASSNDFGGDYTF.